These 8 T cell receptor beta chains came from one sample sequenced in a study of a mutant IDH1 vaccine in newly diagnosed glioma (dated by TCRdb to the early 2020s). The time point label corresponds to: week 11, during vaccination. Every vaccine dose consisted of 300 ug of a 20-mer mutant IDH1 peptide in Montanide, administered subcutaneously together with topical imiquimod. Their recognized antigens are unknown. The protocol used for the library was the immunoSEQ multiplex PCR assay. As stored in TCRdb, this immuneACCESS dataset retains in-frame rearrangements with V and J assigned. A fraction of the clones does not appear; measured against another copy, unresolved V genes explain less than half of the discrepancy, and the remainder lacks a known reason. For this sample there are around 62,000 clones; around nine tenths appear just once. The ten most abundant clones make up 1.5% to 2.5% of the sample.

The sequencing here drew on PBMCs, taken from a glioma patient whose treatment included an IDH1 peptide vaccine. These receptors originate from a man aged 40-49 years with glioma.

V gene TRBV5-1 combines with J gene TRBJ1-1, with D perhaps TRBD1 (5 bases). V lost 2 bases to trimming and J lost 1 base, with 9 bases between them. This CDR3 has 14 residues. Per germline, CDR1 SGHRS and CDR2 YFSETQ. CDR3 residues: CASSFLTENTEAFF. CDR3 in DNA: TGCGCCAGCAGCTTCCTGACAGAGAACACTGAAGCTTTCTTT.

This clone showed up just once. The chain is built from TRBV11-3 and TRBJ2-7; TRBD2 might be the D (6 bases). Germline V gene sequence: CDR1 SGHNT, CDR2 YENEEA. CDR3 length equals 14 residues. Trimming shortened V by 1 base and J by 3 bases, and 10 bases separated the two germline ends. The CDR3 DNA follows: TGTGCCAGCAGCTTAGGTGGAGGGGTCTACGAGCAGTACTTC. As protein: CASSLGGGVYEQYF.

The chain links TRBV11-3 to TRBJ1-1, with a weak D call TRBD1 (6 bases). Between the trimmed V and J ends, which lost 5 bases and 1 base, there was a span of 8 bases. There are 13 residues in the CDR3. Germline V gene data show CDR1 as SGHNT and CDR2 as YENEEA. This chain's CDR3 is CASSPTGNTEAFF. The CDR3 nucleotides read TGTGCCAGCAGCCCGACAGGGAACACTGAAGCTTTCTTT.

The chain combines TRBV7-2 with TRBJ2-7; D gene unclear. Per the germline V gene, CDR1 is SGHTA and CDR2 is FQGNSA. The CDR3 totals 14 residues. Trimming removed 1 base at V and 0 bases at J, with 7 bases between. The CDR3 bases are TGTGCCAGCAGCTTAGGGTACAGCTCCTACGAGCAGTACTTC. Its protein product is CASSLGYSSYEQYF.

The CDR3 DNA follows: TGTGCCAGCGCCATTGAGGCGGTTCCAACTAATGAAAAACTGTTTTTT. Translated: CASAIEAVPTNEKLFF. V usage is TRBV6-4 and J usage is TRBJ1-4; D is ambiguous. The length of the CDR3 is 16 residues. V lost 8 bases to trimming and J lost 0 bases, with 16 bases between them. Per germline, CDR1 MRHNA and CDR2 SNTAGT.

The CDR3 loop is CASSPVASTGYEQYF. The CDR3 DNA follows: TGTGCCAGCAGCCCTGTAGCCAGTACGGGGTACGAGCAGTACTTC. The chain has TRBV9 and TRBJ2-7, with TRBD2 as a possible D gene (5 bases). V lost 4 bases and J 4 bases, leaving 18 bases between the germline ends. The CDR3 sequence is 15 residues long. Per the germline V gene, CDR1 is SGDLS and CDR2 is YYNGEE.

The V call is TRBV6-5, the J call TRBJ2-7, with 8 positions matching TRBD1. V was pared by 2 bases and J by 5 bases, with 5 bases of the junction left unmatched. Germline CDR1 MNHEY, CDR2 SVGAGI. This CDR3 contains 14 residues. CDR3 loop: CASSYTAGGNEQYF. DNA for the CDR3: TGTGCCAGCAGTTACACGGCAGGGGGCAACGAGCAGTACTTC.

The chain couples TRBV5-1 to TRBJ1-4, with D possibly matching TRBD1 (6 bases). The CDR3 runs to 15 residues. Germline V gene data show CDR1 as SGHRS and CDR2 as YFSETQ. V lost 3 bases, J lost 3 bases, and 12 bases lay in between. CDR3 nucleotide sequence: TGCGCCAGCAGCTCAAGACAGGCCCCTAATGAAAAACTGTTTTTT. Residues: CASSSRQAPNEKLFF. Looking up the rest from reference TRBV5-1 and TRBJ1-4 gives the full variable domain: KAGVTQTPRYLIKTRGQQVTLSCSPISGHRSVSWYQQTPGQGLQFLFEYFSETQRNKGNFPGRFSGRQFSNSRSEMNVSTLELGDSALYLCASSSRQAPNEKLFFGSGTQLSVL.